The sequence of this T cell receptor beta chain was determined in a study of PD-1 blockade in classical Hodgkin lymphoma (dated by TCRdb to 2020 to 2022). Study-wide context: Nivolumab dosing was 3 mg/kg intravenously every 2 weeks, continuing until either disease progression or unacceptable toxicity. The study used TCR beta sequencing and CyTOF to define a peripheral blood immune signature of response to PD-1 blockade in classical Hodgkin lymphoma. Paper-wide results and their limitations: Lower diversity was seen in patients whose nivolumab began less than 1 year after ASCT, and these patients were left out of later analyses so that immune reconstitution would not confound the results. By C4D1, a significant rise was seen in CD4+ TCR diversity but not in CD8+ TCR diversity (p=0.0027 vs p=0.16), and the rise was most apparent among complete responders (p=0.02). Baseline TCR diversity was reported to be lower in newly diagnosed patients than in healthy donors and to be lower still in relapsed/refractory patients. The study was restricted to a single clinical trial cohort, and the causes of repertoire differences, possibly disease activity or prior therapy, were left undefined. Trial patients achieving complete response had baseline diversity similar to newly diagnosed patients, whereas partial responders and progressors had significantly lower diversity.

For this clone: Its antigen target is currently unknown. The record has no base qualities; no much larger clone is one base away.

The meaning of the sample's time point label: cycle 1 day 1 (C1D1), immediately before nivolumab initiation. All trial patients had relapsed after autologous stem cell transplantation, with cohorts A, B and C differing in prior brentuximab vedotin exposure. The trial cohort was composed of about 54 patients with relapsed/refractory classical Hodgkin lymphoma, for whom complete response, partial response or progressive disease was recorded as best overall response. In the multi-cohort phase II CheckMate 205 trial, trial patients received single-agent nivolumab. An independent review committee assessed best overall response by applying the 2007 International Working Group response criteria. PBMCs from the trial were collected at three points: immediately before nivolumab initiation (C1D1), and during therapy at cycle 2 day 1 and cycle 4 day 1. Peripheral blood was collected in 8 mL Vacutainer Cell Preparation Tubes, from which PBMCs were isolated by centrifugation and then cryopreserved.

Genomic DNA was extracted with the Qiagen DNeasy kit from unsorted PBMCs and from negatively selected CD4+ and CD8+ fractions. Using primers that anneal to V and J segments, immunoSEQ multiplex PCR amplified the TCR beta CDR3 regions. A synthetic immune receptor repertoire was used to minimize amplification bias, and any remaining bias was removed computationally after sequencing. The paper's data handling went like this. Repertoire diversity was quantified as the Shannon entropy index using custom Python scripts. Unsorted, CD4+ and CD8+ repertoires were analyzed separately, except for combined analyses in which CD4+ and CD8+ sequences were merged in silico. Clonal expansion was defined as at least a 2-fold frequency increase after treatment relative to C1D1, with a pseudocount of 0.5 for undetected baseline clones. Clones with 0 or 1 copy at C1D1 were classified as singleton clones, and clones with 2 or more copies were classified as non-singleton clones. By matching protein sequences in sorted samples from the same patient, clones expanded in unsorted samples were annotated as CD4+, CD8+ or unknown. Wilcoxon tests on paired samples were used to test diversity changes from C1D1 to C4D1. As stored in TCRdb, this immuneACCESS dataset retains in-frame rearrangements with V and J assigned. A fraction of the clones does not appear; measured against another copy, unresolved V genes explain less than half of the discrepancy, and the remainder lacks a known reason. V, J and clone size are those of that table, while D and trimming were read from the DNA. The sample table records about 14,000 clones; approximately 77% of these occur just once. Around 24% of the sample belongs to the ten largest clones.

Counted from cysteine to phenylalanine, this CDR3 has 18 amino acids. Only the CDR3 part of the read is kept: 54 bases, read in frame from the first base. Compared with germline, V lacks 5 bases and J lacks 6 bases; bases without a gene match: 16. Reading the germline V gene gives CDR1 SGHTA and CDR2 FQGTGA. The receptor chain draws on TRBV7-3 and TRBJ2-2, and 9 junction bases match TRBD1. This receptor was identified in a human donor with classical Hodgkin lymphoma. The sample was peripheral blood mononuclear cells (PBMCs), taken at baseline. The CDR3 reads CASSQLAPGQGGPGELFF. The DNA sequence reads TGTGCCAGCAGCCAACTCGCGCCGGGACAGGGCGGTCCCGGGGAGCTGTTTTTT.